This T cell receptor beta chain was captured in a study of T cells in Graves' hyperthyroidism and ophthalmopathy. RNA transcripts served as the template for amplifying TCR beta CDR3 regions. HTBI primers were employed in a first-round RT-PCR of the TCR CDR3. TCRdb processed the multiplex PCR reads anew with MiXCR; each CDR3 protein has one entry. The sample carries 410,000 or so distinct CDR3 sequences, approximately 14% recorded once. There are many counts of this clonotype. Its matching antigen is unknown. Study-level results: Before onset, ophthalmopathy was predicted by the model a median 6.5 months earlier.

This receptor was obtained from a young man with Graves' ophthalmopathy. Input material: blood.

Here the CDR3 DNA reads TGTGCCAGCAGTTCCAGGGGTAGCTCCTACGAGCAGTACTTC. Residues: CASSSRGSSYEQYF. This chain connects TRBV27 to TRBJ2-7; D is possibly TRBD1 (6 bases). V was pared by 4 bases and J by 0 bases, with 10 bases between. The CDR3 spans 14 residues. CDR1 is MNHEY, CDR2 SMNVEV, per germline (reference sequence).